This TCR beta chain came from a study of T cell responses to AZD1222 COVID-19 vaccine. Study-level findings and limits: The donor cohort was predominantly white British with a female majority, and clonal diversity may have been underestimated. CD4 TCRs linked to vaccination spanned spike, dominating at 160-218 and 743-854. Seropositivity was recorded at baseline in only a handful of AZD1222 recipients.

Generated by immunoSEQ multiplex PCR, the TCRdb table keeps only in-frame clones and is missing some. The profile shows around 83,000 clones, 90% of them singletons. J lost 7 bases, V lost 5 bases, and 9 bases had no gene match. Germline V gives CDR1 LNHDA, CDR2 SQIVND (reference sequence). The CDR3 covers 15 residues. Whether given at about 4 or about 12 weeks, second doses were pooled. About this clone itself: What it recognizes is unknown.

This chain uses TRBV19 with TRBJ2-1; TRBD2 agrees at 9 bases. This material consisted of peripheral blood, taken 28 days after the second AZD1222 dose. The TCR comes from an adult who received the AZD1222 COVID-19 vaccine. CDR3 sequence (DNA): TGTGCCAGTAGTGACTTAGCGGGGGTGGGTAATGAGCAGTTCTTC. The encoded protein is CASSDLAGVGNEQFF.